The next 31 T cell receptor beta chains were all read from a single sample in a study of blood T cell repertoires in COVID-19. The protocol was immunoSEQ multiplex PCR, while the TCRdb copy is restricted to in-frame clones and leaves out a portion. The table has under 50,000 clones, about 91% seen once; the top ten hold less than 8%. The sample consisted of peripheral blood. These receptors were collected from a human donor in a cohort sampled during active COVID-19.

The rearrangement uses TRBV6-2 or TRBV6-3 and TRBJ1-2, with TRBD1 matching 7 bases. The junction had 10 bases not matched to a gene; V was cut back by 1 base and J by 2 bases. Germline-derived CDR1 and CDR2 are MNHEY and SVGEGT. This CDR3 is built from 17 residues. DNA for the CDR3: TGTGCCAGCAGTTACTGGGACAGTGCCCTGACCAACTATGGCTACACCTTC. This encodes CASSYWDSALTNYGYTF.

V usage is TRBV11-2 and J usage is TRBJ2-3, with 9 positions matching TRBD1. Per germline, CDR1 SGHAT and CDR2 FQNNGV. The CDR3 runs 18 residues. The trim removed 1 base at V and 3 bases at J, leaving 11 bases unmatched. The CDR3 region is CASSLVLFLTGGTDTQYF. CDR3 DNA sequence: TGTGCCAGCAGCTTAGTCCTGTTCTTGACAGGGGGGACAGATACGCAGTATTTT.

This clone was counted a few times. The chain joins TRBV6-5 to TRBJ2-2; D is undetermined. The CDR3 sequence is 15 residues long. V lost 6 bases to trimming and J lost 0 bases, with 11 bases between them. Looked up from germline, CDR1 is MNHEY and CDR2 is SVGAGI. This chain's CDR3 is CASRPRGSNTGELFF. In nucleotides, the CDR3 is TGTGCCAGCAGGCCCCGCGGTTCGAACACCGGGGAGCTGTTTTTT.

This chain links TRBV30 with TRBJ1-2, with 8 bases matching TRBD1. The CDR3 loop spans 14 amino acids. In germline, CDR1 is GTSNPN, CDR2 SVGIG (reference sequence). The trim removed 4 bases at V and 4 bases at J, leaving 8 bases unmatched. The DNA of the CDR3 is TGTGCCTGGACCAGGACAGGGAGAGGCTATGGCTACACCTTC. Protein product: CAWTRTGRGYGYTF.

The V and J genes are TRBV5-4 and TRBJ2-3, with 10 bases that match TRBD2. The CDR3 contains 17 residues. With V trimmed by 2 bases and J by 0 bases, 6 bases remained unmatched. Germline CDR1 and CDR2: SGHNT and YYREEE (reference sequence). The CDR3 bases are TGTGCCAGCAGCTTCCAGACTAGCGGGTCTAGCACAGATACGCAGTATTTT. Amino acids: CASSFQTSGSSTDTQYF. The complete variable domain, with remaining parts taken from reference TRBV5-4 and TRBJ2-3, reads ETGVTQSPTHLIKTRGQQVTLRCSSQSGHNTVSWYQQALGQGPQFIFQYYREEENGRGNFPPRFSGLQFPNYSSELNVNALELDDSALYLCASSFQTSGSSTDTQYFGPGTRLTVL.

The genes are TRBV19 and TRBJ1-4, with no clear D. The germline V gene has CDR1 LNHDA and CDR2 SQIVND (reference sequence). CDR3 length: 13 residues. Trimming took 7 bases from V and 1 from J, leaving 7 bases between them. The CDR3 spells CASTQRTNEKLFF. CDR3 DNA: TGTGCCAGTACTCAGCGAACTAATGAAAAACTGTTTTTT.

This clone was seen a single time. The chain has TRBV9 and TRBJ1-5; TRBD1 matches 8 bases. V lost 3 bases to trimming and J lost 4 bases; unmatched junction nucleotides: 6. This CDR3 is 15 amino acids long. Per germline, CDR1 SGDLS and CDR2 YYNGEE. CDR3 residues: CASSDGTGYNQPQHF. CDR3 nucleotide sequence: TGTGCCAGCAGCGATGGGACAGGCTATAATCAGCCCCAGCATTTT.

V is TRBV7-3 and J is TRBJ2-2; TRBD2 matches 12 bases. The CDR3 length is 15 residues. J gave up 9 bases and V 5 bases, and 7 bases lay outside the gene matches. The germline V gene has CDR1 SGHTA and CDR2 FQGTGA. In nucleotides, the CDR3 is TGTGCCAGCAGCCCCACTAGCGGGAGGTCACGGGAGCTGTTTTTT. As protein: CASSPTSGRSRELFF.

The J gene is TRBJ2-1, the V gene TRBV12-3 or TRBV12-4, with a tentative D call TRBD1 (6 bases). V dropped 8 bases and J dropped 5 bases, with 13 bases sitting between them. The length of the CDR3 is 13 residues. The CDR3 coding sequence is TGTGCCAGCCGGATGGACAGCGACAATGAGCAGTTCTTC. It codes for CASRMDSDNEQFF.

This clone was seen a few times. The rearrangement uses TRBV19 and TRBJ1-5; the match to TRBD1 covers 12 bases. CDR1 is LNHDA, CDR2 SQIVND, per germline (reference sequence). The trim removed 11 bases at V and 6 bases at J, leaving 5 bases unmatched. The CDR3 is made up of 13 amino acids. The CDR3 nucleotides are TGTGCCTCGGGACAGGGGGCTAGTCAGCCCCAGCATTTT. It is translated as CASGQGASQPQHF. The complete variable domain, with remaining parts taken from reference TRBV19 and TRBJ1-5, reads DGGITQSPKYLFRKEGQNVTLSCEQNLNHDAMYWYRQDPGQGLRLIYYSQIVNDFQKGDIAEGYSVSREKKESFPLTVTSAQKNPTAFYLCASGQGASQPQHFGDGTRLSIL.

The V call is TRBV4-1, the J call TRBJ2-1; TRBD2 matches 16 bases. The CDR3 contains 19 residues. Germline loops: CDR1 MGHRA, CDR2 YSYEKL. The V and J ends lost 0 bases and 7 bases, in that order; junction bases with no gene match: 9. The CDR3 DNA sequence: TGCGCCAGCAGCCAAGAAATGGGGACTAGCGGGAGGGGTAGGAATGAGCAGTTCTTC. It is translated as CASSQEMGTSGRGRNEQFF.

The CDR3 DNA is TGCAGTGCTAGTCAGCTAGCGGGGGTTGCCTACGAGCAGTACTTC. Its translation is CSASQLAGVAYEQYF. V is TRBV20-1 and J is TRBJ2-7, with 10 bases lining up with TRBD2. The CDR3 is 15 residues long. Germline values: CDR1 DFQATT, CDR2 SNEGSKA (reference sequence). Losses at the gene ends were 3 bases for V and 2 bases for J; bases not matched to a gene: 7.

This chain connects TRBV7-9 to TRBJ2-1, with TRBD2 as a possible D gene (6 bases). V was trimmed by 4 bases and J by 12 bases, leaving 10 bases between them. This CDR3 region has 11 residues. Germline CDR1 is SEHNR and CDR2 is FQNEAQ (reference sequence). Here the CDR3 DNA reads TGTGCCAGCAGCTCCGGGAGTTGGCAGTTCTTC. This gives the protein CASSSGSWQFF.

The chain recombines TRBV29-1 with TRBJ2-7; maybe TRBD2 (5 bases). V lost 4 bases, J lost 3 bases, and 19 bases lay in between. Germline CDR1 SQVTM, CDR2 ANQGSEA. The CDR3 covers 15 residues. The DNA of the CDR3 is TGCAGCGTTGTAGCCCATTCTCGGGATAACTACGAGCAGTACTTC. Its translation: CSVVAHSRDNYEQYF.

The V gene is TRBV7-8, the J gene TRBJ1-2; no reliable D call. This CDR3 region has 14 residues. V was trimmed by 5 bases and J by 6 bases, leaving 16 bases between them. Germline V gene data show CDR1 as SGHVS and CDR2 as FQNEAQ. The CDR3 sequence: CASSPRRAGDGYTF. The DNA for the CDR3 is TGTGCCAGCAGCCCACGCCGGGCGGGAGATGGCTACACCTTC. The variable domain in full, with the rest retrieved from reference TRBV7-8 and TRBJ1-2, is GAGVSQSPRYKVAKRGQDVALRCDPISGHVSLFWYQQALGQGPEFLTYFQNEAQLDKSGLPSDRFFAERPEGSVSTLKIQRTQQEDSAVYLCASSPRRAGDGYTFGSGTRLTVV.

This chain connects TRBV6-1 to TRBJ2-5; unclear D gene. Per germline, CDR1 MNHNS and CDR2 SASEGT. V was clipped by 3 bases and J by 5 bases, with 7 bases between them. The CDR3 loop spans 12 amino acids. This CDR3 is CASSDPSETQYF. CDR3 sequence (DNA): TGTGCCAGCAGTGATCCGAGCGAGACCCAGTACTTC.

The chain combines TRBV19 with TRBJ1-4; no clear D gene. The CDR3 contains 21 residues. V was clipped by 5 bases and J by 0 bases, with 28 bases between them. From germline, CDR1 is LNHDA and CDR2 SQIVND (reference sequence). The CDR3 nucleotides read TGTGCCAGTAGTCCCCCCCCATCGGAGGGAAGGGTGTTCGCAACTAATGAAAAACTGTTTTTT. It encodes CASSPPPSEGRVFATNEKLFF. The complete variable domain, with remaining parts taken from reference TRBV19 and TRBJ1-4, reads DGGITQSPKYLFRKEGQNVTLSCEQNLNHDAMYWYRQDPGQGLRLIYYSQIVNDFQKGDIAEGYSVSREKKESFPLTVTSAQKNPTAFYLCASSPPPSEGRVFATNEKLFFGSGTQLSVL.

This chain connects TRBV5-8 to TRBJ2-7, with 8 bases fitting TRBD2. The CDR3 is 18 residues long. V was clipped by 0 bases and J by 5 bases; unmatched bases: 16. Looked up from germline, CDR1 is SGHTS and CDR2 is YDEGEE. The CDR3 loop is CASSLALGLAGGLHEQYF. Here the CDR3 DNA reads TGTGCCAGCAGCTTGGCCCTCGGACTAGCCGGGGGATTGCACGAGCAGTACTTC. Drawing the rest from reference TRBV5-8 and TRBJ2-7, the complete variable domain is EAGVTQSPTHLIKTRGQQATLRCSPISGHTSVYWYQQALGLGLQFLLWYDEGEERNRGNFPPRFSGRQFPNYSSELNVNALELEDSALYLCASSLALGLAGGLHEQYFGPGTRLTVT.

The V and J genes are TRBV19 and TRBJ1-2; D unresolved. Per germline, CDR1 LNHDA and CDR2 SQIVND (reference sequence). This CDR3 is 15 amino acids long. The ends were cut back, 1 base at V and 4 bases at J, with 13 bases in the middle. The CDR3 region has the DNA TGTGCCAGTAGTATAGCCGCTTCGGGAAGCTATGGCTACACCTTC. Its translation is CASSIAASGSYGYTF.

This clone has only one observation. The chain combines TRBV5-1 with TRBJ2-1, with TRBD2 matching over 12 bases. The CDR3 sequence is 16 residues long. CDR1 SGHRS and CDR2 YFSETQ come from the germline V gene. V shed 4 bases, J shed 7 bases, and the junction held 9 bases outside the gene matches. The CDR3 here is CASSKSSGRAGNEQFF. The CDR3 coding sequence is TGCGCCAGCAGCAAATCTAGCGGGAGGGCCGGTAATGAGCAGTTCTTC.

The chain has TRBV7-9 and TRBJ1-2; 9 positions agree with TRBD1. The CDR3 length is 16 residues. Germline trimming cut 6 bases from V and 4 bases from J; bases unmatched to any gene: 12. The germline V gene encodes CDR1 SEHNR and CDR2 FQNEAQ (reference sequence). CDR3 amino acids: CASSQQRTGESYGYTF. As DNA, the CDR3 is TGTGCCAGCAGTCAACAAAGGACAGGGGAGAGCTATGGCTACACCTTC.

V gene TRBV5-5 combines with J gene TRBJ2-7; the D gene is possibly TRBD1 (6 bases). Trimming removed 1 base from V and 6 bases from J, with 14 bases in between. CDR1 and CDR2 (germline): SGHKS, YYEKEE (reference sequence). This CDR3 comprises 14 residues. CDR3 sequence reads: CASSLKAGVSEQYF. The CDR3 DNA follows: TGTGCCAGCAGCTTGAAAGCAGGGGTGAGCGAGCAGTACTTC.

This chain joins TRBV7-5 and TRBJ2-7; TRBD2, the table's D call, was not compared with the DNA. TRBV7-5 constitutes a pseudogene. The CDR3 totals 12 residues. DNA of the CDR3: TGTGCCAGAAGCGCCTACTCTTTTTGGCAGTACTTC. This translates into CARSAYSFWQYF.

This rearrangement joins TRBV4-3 to TRBJ1-5, with 7 bases that match TRBD1. The germline CDR1 and CDR2 sequences are LGHNA and YSLEER. V dropped 0 bases and J dropped 9; count of bases not matched to a gene: 8. There are 15 residues in the CDR3. In DNA, the CDR3 is TGCGCCAGCAGCCAAGATAGCCAGGGGGGTGCGCCCCAGCATTTT. Its translation: CASSQDSQGGAPQHF.

This chain links TRBV27 with TRBJ2-3, with 8 bases that match TRBD2. This CDR3 contains 14 residues. V was clipped by 9 bases and J by 11 bases; unmatched bases: 16. The V gene's germline CDR1 is MNHEY and CDR2 SMNVEV (reference sequence). CDR3 loop: CASKPPGREVGQYF. CDR3 DNA: TGTGCCAGTAAGCCCCCTGGGCGGGAGGTGGGGCAGTATTTT.

The rearrangement links TRBV25-1 to TRBJ1-3, with D unresolved. CDR3 length: 14 residues. Germline V gene data show CDR1 as MGHDK and CDR2 as SYGVNS. The V end lost 3 bases, the J end lost 0 bases, and 6 bases lay between the germline ends. CDR3 bases: TGTGCCAGCAGTGAGGGCACCTCTGGAAACACCATATATTTT. Its protein is CASSEGTSGNTIYF.

V usage is TRBV9 and J usage is TRBJ2-2; D may be TRBD1 (6 bases). V lost 0 bases and J lost 0, with 6 bases in between. The germline V gene has CDR1 SGDLS and CDR2 YYNGEE. The CDR3 is made up of 15 amino acids. The CDR3 region has the DNA TGTGCCAGCAGCGTAGGGACAGCGAACACCGGGGAGCTGTTTTTT. This translates into CASSVGTANTGELFF.

In the case of this clone: Distinct nucleotide sequences in the sample also encode this CDR3. The V call is TRBV2, the J call TRBJ2-5; possibly TRBD2 for D (6 bases). The CDR3 extends over 16 amino acids. Trimming removed 6 bases at V and 7 bases at J, with 24 bases between. CDR1 is SNHLY, CDR2 FYNNEI, per germline. The CDR3 coding sequence is TGTGCCAGCAGCCCCGGGGTAGCGGAGACTCGTGTGACCCAGTACTTC. As protein: CASSPGVAETRVTQYF.

The CDR3 DNA follows: TGCGCCAGCAGCCAACAGGGTGGTTACGAGCAGTACTTC. Translated, it gives CASSQQGGYEQYF. The chain employs TRBV5-1 and TRBJ2-7; possibly TRBD1 for D (6 bases). Germline CDR1 is SGHRS and CDR2 is YFSETQ. The length of the CDR3 is 13 residues. V shed 4 bases and J shed 4 bases, with 12 bases lying between them.

This clone has just one count. CDR3 sequence: CASRLTGGGAEQYF. The CDR3 region has the DNA TGTGCCAGCAGACTTACAGGGGGCGGGGCCGAGCAGTACTTC. V gene TRBV28 combines with J gene TRBJ2-7; 9 nucleotides align to TRBD1. The ends lost 6 bases at V and 6 bases at J; junction bases unmatched: 9. CDR3 size: 14 residues. Germline CDR1 is MDHEN and CDR2 is SYDVKM. The variable domain in full, with the rest retrieved from reference TRBV28 and TRBJ2-7, is DVKVTQSSRYLVKRTGEKVFLECVQDMDHENMFWYRQDPGLGLRLIYFSYDVKMKEKGDIPEGYSVSREKKERFSLILESASTNQTSMYLCASRLTGGGAEQYFGPGTRLTVT.

This clone was seen a handful of times. The chain combines TRBV6-2 or TRBV6-3 with TRBJ2-2; possible D gene TRBD2, 7 bases. The V end was cut by 4 bases, the J end by 6 bases, with 15 bases between. Germline values: CDR1 MNHEY, CDR2 SVGEGT. The CDR3 is made up of 15 amino acids. The CDR3 sequence: CASSLAGAPSGELFF. DNA of the CDR3: TGTGCCAGCAGTTTGGCGGGGGCCCCGTCCGGGGAGCTGTTTTTT.